The 21 T cell receptor beta chains given below trace back to one sample, sequenced in a study of OX40 agonist ivuxolimab in advanced cancers. Using immunoSEQ multiplex PCR, the repertoire was profiled, and TCRdb retains in-frame clones only, with some absent. The data show 77,000 or so clones, with just over 90% seen just once and less than 0.55% held by the top ten. Sequenced material: CD4+ or CD8+ T cells sorted from blood, taken in a trial of the OX40 agonist ivuxolimab. These receptors originate from an adult with an advanced solid tumor such as melanoma, head and neck, liver or kidney cancer.

The J gene is TRBJ1-2, the V gene TRBV18; the D is unclear. Trimming stripped 3 bases from V and 5 bases from J, with 7 bases between. The CDR3 sequence is 12 residues long. Germline V CDR1 and CDR2: KGHSH, LQKENI. The DNA of the CDR3 is TGTGCCAGCTCACCGGAGGGTTATGGCTACACCTTC. It codes for CASSPEGYGYTF.

This clone showed up just a few times. The chain joins TRBV7-9 to TRBJ2-5; D unresolved. This CDR3 has 16 amino acids. V dropped 5 bases and J dropped 1 base, with 17 bases sitting between them. Germline CDR1 and CDR2: SEHNR and FQNEAQ (reference sequence). The DNA for the CDR3 is TGTGCCAGCAGCCCACGGCGGACCCTCTTCCAAGAGACCCAGTACTTC. It translates to CASSPRRTLFQETQYF.

This chain joins TRBV28 and TRBJ1-2; D remains unclear. The CDR3 has 11 residues. Trimming removed 6 bases at V and 2 bases at J, with 4 bases between. Germline V gene sequence: CDR1 MDHEN, CDR2 SYDVKM. The CDR3 is CASRSNYGYTF. CDR3 in DNA: TGTGCCAGCAGATCGAACTATGGCTACACCTTC.

The chain links TRBV10-3 to TRBJ2-3, with TRBD2 identical over 10 bases. J gave up 2 bases and V 4 bases, and 3 bases lay outside the gene matches. This CDR3 comprises 15 residues. Germline loops: CDR1 ENHRY, CDR2 SYGVKD. The CDR3 bases are TGTGCCATCAGTGGTACTAGCGGGGCCACAGATACGCAGTATTTT. As protein: CAISGTSGATDTQYF.

The V gene is TRBV28, the J gene TRBJ1-2; D gene unclear. The CDR3 is made up of 12 amino acids. Deletions cut 8 bases from V and 9 bases from J, with 16 bases between. CDR1 is MDHEN, CDR2 SYDVKM, per germline. The CDR3 DNA reads as TGTGCCAGCCACACGGAAGGGAGGCGCTACACCTTC. Amino acids: CASHTEGRRYTF.

V is TRBV9 and J is TRBJ2-5, with a weak D call TRBD1 (5 bases). Germline values: CDR1 SGDLS, CDR2 YYNGEE. The V gene lost 1 base and the J gene lost 4 bases, with 14 bases spanning the gap. The CDR3 consists of 15 residues. This CDR3 is CASSVKGGAAETQYF. CDR3 DNA: TGTGCCAGCAGCGTAAAGGGTGGGGCCGCAGAGACCCAGTACTTC.

The V gene is TRBV7-2, the J gene TRBJ2-7; 8 bases map to TRBD1. Germline trimming cut 4 bases from V and 2 bases from J; bases unmatched to any gene: 4. CDR1 is SGHTA and CDR2 is FQGNSA in the germline V gene. The CDR3 has 14 residues. The CDR3, as DNA: TGTGCCAGCAGCTCCCAGACAGGGGCCTACGAGCAGTACTTC. Protein product: CASSSQTGAYEQYF.

This clone was detected only once. The chain employs TRBV5-4 and TRBJ2-7; D possibly corresponds to TRBD1 (6 bases). The CDR3 totals 16 residues. The V gene lost 4 bases and the J gene lost 0 bases, with 17 bases spanning the gap. Germline CDR1 SGHNT, CDR2 YYREEE (reference sequence). The CDR3 sequence is CASSPLGRDTSYEQYF. The CDR3, as DNA: TGTGCCAGCAGCCCCCTGGGCCGGGACACCTCCTACGAGCAGTACTTC.

This chain joins TRBV19 and TRBJ1-2; no reliable D call. V lost 4 bases and J lost 5, with 20 bases in between. The V gene's germline CDR1 is LNHDA and CDR2 SQIVND (reference sequence). The CDR3 consists of 16 residues. CDR3 amino acids: CASSTPVRETSYGYTF. The CDR3 DNA reads TGTGCCAGTAGTACACCAGTCCGCGAGACCTCTTATGGCTACACCTTC. Full variable domain (remainder filled in from reference TRBV19 and TRBJ1-2): DGGITQSPKYLFRKEGQNVTLSCEQNLNHDAMYWYRQDPGQGLRLIYYSQIVNDFQKGDIAEGYSVSREKKESFPLTVTSAQKNPTAFYLCASSTPVRETSYGYTFGSGTRLTVV.

V is TRBV4-1 and J is TRBJ2-1, with a weak D call TRBD1 (6 bases). The CDR3 length is 14 residues. V lost 4 bases and J 0 bases, leaving 7 bases between the germline ends. The germline CDR1 and CDR2 sequences are MGHRA and YSYEKL. The CDR3 coding sequence is TGCGCCAGCAGCCGGGGGCGCTCCTACAATGAGCAGTTCTTC. Its protein is CASSRGRSYNEQFF.

The J gene is TRBJ2-7, the V gene TRBV6-1, with D maybe TRBD1 (6 bases). V lost 7 bases to trimming and J lost 7 bases, with 23 bases between them. Germline CDR1 is MNHNS and CDR2 is SASEGT. The CDR3 loop spans 15 amino acids. Written as DNA, the CDR3 is TGTGCCAGCAAAGGGTCCGGGACATCAGCTCGGGAGCAGTACTTC. It is translated as CASKGSGTSAREQYF.

To note about this clone: This sample includes further DNA sequences coding for the same CDR3. The chain is built from TRBV6-6 and TRBJ2-7; D perhaps matches TRBD1 (6 bases). CDR1 is MNHNY and CDR2 is SVGAGI in the germline V gene (reference sequence). Deletions cut 0 bases from V and 4 bases from J, with 10 bases between. This CDR3 has 14 amino acids. The CDR3 nucleotides are TGTGCCAGCAGTTACTCGCAGGGGCCGTACGAGCAGTACTTC. Translated, it gives CASSYSQGPYEQYF.

DNA of the CDR3: TGTGCCAGTAGTAAGGCCCTTAGCGGGGGATCCTACGAGCAGTACTTC. Its protein is CASSKALSGGSYEQYF. The chain joins TRBV19 to TRBJ2-7, with 9 nucleotides matching TRBD2. The CDR3 has 16 amino acids. Germline V gene data show CDR1 as LNHDA and CDR2 as SQIVND (reference sequence). V shed 4 bases, J shed 1 base, and the junction held 8 bases outside the gene matches.

The rearrangement links TRBV7-3 to TRBJ2-1; perhaps D is TRBD1 or TRBD2 (6 bases each). Trimming removed 1 base from V and 4 bases from J, with 14 bases in between. The CDR3 runs 16 residues. Looked up from germline, CDR1 is SGHTA and CDR2 is FQGTGA. CDR3 sequence reads: CASSLIPGAGYNEQFF. As DNA, the CDR3 is TGTGCCAGCAGCTTAATCCCGGGGGCGGGATACAATGAGCAGTTCTTC.

The chain couples TRBV7-9 to TRBJ1-3; D unresolved. The CDR3 consists of 15 residues. Looked up from germline, CDR1 is SEHNR and CDR2 is FQNEAQ (reference sequence). Trimming stripped 5 bases from V and 0 bases from J, with 11 bases between. CDR3: CASSPAVTSGNTIYF. The CDR3 DNA reads TGTGCCAGCAGCCCCGCGGTGACCTCTGGAAACACCATATATTTT. The full variable domain, its missing parts supplied by reference TRBV7-9 and TRBJ1-3, is DTGVSQNPRHKITKRGQNVTFRCDPISEHNRLYWYRQTLGQGPEFLTYFQNEAQLEKSRLLSDRFSAERPKGSFSTLEIQRTEQGDSAMYLCASSPAVTSGNTIYFGEGSWLTVV.

In DNA form, the CDR3 reads TGTGCCAGCAGCGTAGTTAGCGGGACCTACAATGAGCAGTTCTTC. Protein: CASSVVSGTYNEQFF. The chain has TRBV9 and TRBJ2-1; 8 bases align to TRBD2. Unmatched junction bases numbered 1, after V lost 0 bases and J lost 2 bases. The CDR3 length is 15 residues. Per germline, CDR1 SGDLS and CDR2 YYNGEE.

The CDR3 region has the DNA TGTGCCAGCAGCTTAGCGGCCCTCACAGATACGCAGTATTTT. As protein: CASSLAALTDTQYF. The chain is built from TRBV11-3 and TRBJ2-3; no clear D gene. This CDR3 is 14 amino acids long. V lost 1 base and J lost 2, with 7 bases in between. Looked up from germline, CDR1 is SGHNT and CDR2 is YENEEA. Full variable domain (rest looked up from reference TRBV11-3 and TRBJ2-3): EAGVVQSPRYKIIEKKQPVAFWCNPISGHNTLYWYLQNLGQGPELLIRYENEEAVDDSQLPKDRFSAERLKGVDSTLKIQPAELGDSAVYLCASSLAALTDTQYFGPGTRLTVL.

The chain employs TRBV19 and TRBJ1-1; D perhaps matches TRBD1 (6 bases). Germline V gene data show CDR1 as LNHDA and CDR2 as SQIVND (reference sequence). Trimming shortened V by 11 bases and J by 4 bases, and 23 bases separated the two germline ends. The CDR3 is made up of 15 amino acids. In nucleotides, the CDR3 is TGTGCCGTTCCTTTACACAGGGTTTCTTCCACTGAAGCTTTCTTT. It codes for CAVPLHRVSSTEAFF.

The chain carries TRBV7-2 and TRBJ2-7; maybe TRBD1 (6 bases). The length of the CDR3 is 16 residues. Germline lookup yields CDR1 SGHTA and CDR2 FQGNSA. With 0 bases removed from V and 2 bases from J, the gap between germline ends came to 14 bases. CDR3 residues: CASSLAVGTTPYEQYF. The DNA for the CDR3 is TGTGCCAGCAGCTTAGCCGTCGGGACAACCCCCTACGAGCAGTACTTC.

The chain recombines TRBV7-2 with TRBJ1-1; 9 bases are shared with TRBD1. Looked up from germline, CDR1 is SGHTA and CDR2 is FQGNSA. The CDR3 is made up of 15 amino acids. V lost 5 bases, J lost 5 bases, and 9 bases stayed unmatched. The CDR3: CASSPTQGARTEAFF. The CDR3 region has the DNA TGTGCCAGCAGCCCTACACAGGGGGCAAGAACTGAAGCTTTCTTT.

The V and J genes are TRBV28 and TRBJ1-2, with a weak D call TRBD1 (6 bases). The germline V gene encodes CDR1 MDHEN and CDR2 SYDVKM. V lost 7 bases and J lost 4, with 16 bases in between. The CDR3 contains 14 residues. The chain's CDR3 is CASNVHRAPYGYTF. The DNA of the CDR3 is TGTGCCAGCAACGTACACAGGGCGCCCTATGGCTACACCTTC.